Shown below are 18 T cell receptor beta chains from a single sample sequenced in a study of control samples from healthy donors and cancer patients. Generated by immunoSEQ multiplex PCR, the TCRdb table keeps only in-frame clones and is missing some. The data contain about 84,000 clones, 80% to 90% of them seen just once; the ten biggest clones take up more than 9%. Sequenced sample: PBMCs. The source of these receptors is a man between 60 and 75 years old with head and neck cancer.

This chain uses TRBV4-1 with TRBJ1-2; unclear D gene. Per germline, CDR1 MGHRA and CDR2 YSYEKL. Trimming removed 1 base at V and 1 base at J, with 10 bases between. The CDR3 has 15 amino acids. As DNA, the CDR3 is TGCGCCAGCAGCCAAGGTATATGGGTTAACTATGGCTACACCTTC. It encodes CASSQGIWVNYGYTF.

This clone is termed medium-sized. The CDR3 DNA reads as TGTGCCAGCAGTCCCGGGACAGGGACTTACAATGAGCAGTTCTTC. Amino acid sequence: CASSPGTGTYNEQFF. The chain carries TRBV6-5 and TRBJ2-1, with 9 nucleotides matching TRBD1. Trimming removed 5 bases from V and 4 bases from J; junction bases left unmatched: 6. This CDR3 has 15 amino acids. Germline CDR1 and CDR2: MNHEY and SVGAGI.

This clone appeared once. DNA of the CDR3: TGTGCCAGCAGCCCGGTCGGGGGAAGGGTGCACGAGCAGTACTTC. This sequence encodes CASSPVGGRVHEQYF. V usage is TRBV7-9 and J usage is TRBJ2-7; possible D gene TRBD2, 6 bases. Per germline, CDR1 SEHNR and CDR2 FQNEAQ (reference sequence). V was clipped by 5 bases and J by 5 bases, with 19 bases between them. The length of the CDR3 is 15 residues.

The J gene is TRBJ2-1, the V gene TRBV27, with D hard to call. The germline V gene encodes CDR1 MNHEY and CDR2 SMNVEV (reference sequence). This CDR3 has 12 amino acids. With 0 bases removed from V and 6 bases from J, the gap between germline ends came to 3 bases. CDR3 region: CASSLSPNEQFF. CDR3 sequence (DNA): TGTGCCAGCAGTTTATCGCCCAATGAGCAGTTCTTC.

J is TRBJ2-3 and V is TRBV24-1, with 7 nucleotides matching TRBD2. The junction had 3 bases not matched to a gene; V was cut back by 3 bases and J by 4 bases. The germline V gene encodes CDR1 KGHDR and CDR2 SFDVKD. CDR3 length: 14 amino acids. The CDR3 reads CATSDPGGPDTQYF. CDR3 sequence (DNA): TGTGCCACCAGTGATCCGGGAGGTCCAGATACGCAGTATTTT.

The V and J genes are TRBV10-1 and TRBJ2-7, with D possibly being TRBD2 (6 bases). Per germline, CDR1 WNHNN and CDR2 SYGVQD (reference sequence). This CDR3 comprises 14 residues. V was pared by 3 bases and J by 0 bases, with 9 bases between. As DNA, the CDR3 is TGCGCCAGCAGTGATGGCGGGACCTCCTACGAGCAGTACTTC. As protein: CASSDGGTSYEQYF.

The chain recombines TRBV28 with TRBJ2-7; D is unclear. V lost 5 bases, J lost 0 bases, and 23 bases lay in between. This CDR3 is built from 18 residues. Looked up from germline, CDR1 is MDHEN and CDR2 is SYDVKM. In nucleotides, the CDR3 is TGTGCCAGCAGTCCTACTATCACACGGCGATTAAGCTCCTACGAGCAGTACTTC. Protein sequence: CASSPTITRRLSSYEQYF.

The J gene is TRBJ1-5, the V gene TRBV4-1, with TRBD1 matching 8 bases. The junction had 4 bases not matched to a gene; V was cut back by 1 base and J by 5 bases. The CDR3 is made up of 15 amino acids. Germline values: CDR1 MGHRA, CDR2 YSYEKL. In DNA, the CDR3 is TGCGCCAGCAGCCAAGTTGCGACAGGGGATCAGCCCCAGCATTTT. Its protein is CASSQVATGDQPQHF.

This chain uses TRBV13 with TRBJ2-7, with 9 bases fitting TRBD2. There are 15 residues in the CDR3. Germline values: CDR1 PRHDT, CDR2 FYEKMQ (reference sequence). V shed 5 bases, J shed 0 bases, and the junction held 5 bases outside the gene matches. CDR3 sequence (DNA): TGTGCCAGCAGCCCAACTAGCGGGTACTCCTACGAGCAGTACTTC. It translates to CASSPTSGYSYEQYF.

V is TRBV5-1 and J is TRBJ2-7, with 10 bases aligning to TRBD2. This CDR3 spans 14 amino acids. With 2 bases clipped from V and 3 bases from J, the junction kept 2 bases outside the gene matches. The germline gives CDR1 SGHRS, CDR2 YFSETQ. The CDR3 coding sequence is TGCGCCAGCAGCTTTTCTAGCGGGAGCTACGAGCAGTACTTC. Amino acid sequence: CASSFSSGSYEQYF.

The rearrangement links TRBV24-1 to TRBJ2-3; unclear D gene. The V end was cut by 2 bases, the J end by 4 bases, with 6 bases between. The length of the CDR3 is 13 residues. The germline gives CDR1 KGHDR, CDR2 SFDVKD. In DNA form, the CDR3 reads TGTGCCACCAGTGATTCGGTGGCAGATACGCAGTATTTT. It is translated as CATSDSVADTQYF.

The V gene is TRBV9, the J gene TRBJ1-3, with 11 bases identical to TRBD1. J was trimmed by 13 bases and V by 3 bases; bases with no gene match: 15. Germline V lookup: CDR1 SGDLS, CDR2 YYNGEE. The CDR3 runs to 16 residues. CDR3 residues: CASSAGQGGAAAPIYF. DNA for the CDR3: TGTGCCAGCAGCGCGGGACAGGGGGGCGCGGCGGCCCCAATATATTTT.

The chain recombines TRBV21-1 with TRBJ2-3; the D call TRBD2 from the table was never checked on the DNA. TRBV21-1 is a pseudogene locus. The CDR3 is 20 amino acids. The CDR3 nucleotides read TGTGCCAGCAGCAAATGGGGACTAGCGGGCCGCTTAACTAGCACAGATACGCAGTATTTT. This sequence encodes CASSKWGLAGRLTSTDTQYF.

V is TRBV5-5 and J is TRBJ2-7; D is unclear. The CDR3 is 16 residues long. Trimming removed 0 bases at V and 2 bases at J, with 15 bases between. The germline V gene has CDR1 SGHKS and CDR2 YYEKEE (reference sequence). The CDR3 nucleotides read TGTGCCAGCAGCTTGGGGGTGGGGTTGAGGACCTACGAGCAGTACTTC. This sequence encodes CASSLGVGLRTYEQYF.

The chain employs TRBV5-1 and TRBJ1-1; D is perhaps TRBD1 (6 bases). Germline V gives CDR1 SGHRS, CDR2 YFSETQ. The CDR3 length is 13 residues. Trimming stripped 4 bases from V and 5 bases from J, with 12 bases between. The CDR3 nucleotides read TGCGCCAGCAGCCCACAGGGAGGTACTGAAGCTTTCTTT. This translates into CASSPQGGTEAFF.

The rearrangement links TRBV6-5 to TRBJ1-1; 10 nucleotides match TRBD1. CDR1 is MNHEY, CDR2 SVGAGI, per germline. This CDR3 has 14 amino acids. The V segment lost 6 bases and the J segment 6 bases; nucleotides outside the gene matches: 7. CDR3: CASSIGQGEAEAFF. In nucleotides, the CDR3 is TGTGCCAGCAGCATCGGACAGGGGGAGGCTGAAGCTTTCTTT.

In its sample, this clone was seen once. The V and J genes are TRBV10-2 and TRBJ2-1; weak D call: TRBD1 (5 bases). With 3 bases removed from V and 6 bases from J, the gap between germline ends came to 9 bases. This CDR3 spans 13 amino acids. CDR1 is WSHSY, CDR2 SAAADI, per germline. CDR3 DNA sequence: TGCGCCAGCAGTGATACCGACAGCAATGAGCAGTTCTTC. Translated, it gives CASSDTDSNEQFF.

This clone came up once. CDR3 residues: CASSIKGAGSYEQYF. DNA of the CDR3: TGTGCCAGTAGTATCAAGGGGGCTGGCTCCTACGAGCAGTACTTC. V and J are TRBV19 and TRBJ2-7; the match to TRBD1 covers 7 bases. This CDR3 is 15 amino acids long. Trimming cost V 3 bases and J 0 bases; bases outside gene matches: 5. The V gene's germline CDR1 is LNHDA and CDR2 SQIVND (reference sequence).